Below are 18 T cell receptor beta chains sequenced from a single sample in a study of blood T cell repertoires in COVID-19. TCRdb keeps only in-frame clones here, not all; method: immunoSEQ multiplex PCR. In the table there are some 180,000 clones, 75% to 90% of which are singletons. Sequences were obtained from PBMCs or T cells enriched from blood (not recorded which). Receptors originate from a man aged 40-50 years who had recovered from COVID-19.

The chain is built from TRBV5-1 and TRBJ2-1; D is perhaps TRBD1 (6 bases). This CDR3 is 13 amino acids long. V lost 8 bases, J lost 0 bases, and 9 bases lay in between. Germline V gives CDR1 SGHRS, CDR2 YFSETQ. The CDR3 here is CASRQASYNEQFF. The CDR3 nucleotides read TGCGCCAGTCGACAGGCCTCCTACAATGAGCAGTTCTTC.

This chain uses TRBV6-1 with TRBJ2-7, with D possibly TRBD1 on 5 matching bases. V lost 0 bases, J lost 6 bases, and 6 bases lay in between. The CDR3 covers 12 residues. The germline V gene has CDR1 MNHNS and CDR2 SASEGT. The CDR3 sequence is CASSEATVEQYF. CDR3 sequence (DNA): TGTGCCAGCAGTGAAGCGACAGTCGAGCAGTACTTC.

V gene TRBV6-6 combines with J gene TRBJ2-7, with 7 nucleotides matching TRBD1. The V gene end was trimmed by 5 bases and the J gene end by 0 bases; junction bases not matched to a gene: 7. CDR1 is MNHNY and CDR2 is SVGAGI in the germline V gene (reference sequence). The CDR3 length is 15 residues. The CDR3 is CASSPLTGYSYEQYF. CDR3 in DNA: TGTGCCAGCAGTCCGTTGACAGGGTACTCCTACGAGCAGTACTTC.

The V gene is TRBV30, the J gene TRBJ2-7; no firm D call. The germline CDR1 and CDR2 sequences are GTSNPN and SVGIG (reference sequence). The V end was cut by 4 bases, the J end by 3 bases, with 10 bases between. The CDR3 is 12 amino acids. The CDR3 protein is CAWTDNNYEQYF. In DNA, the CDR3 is TGTGCCTGGACCGATAACAACTACGAGCAGTACTTC.

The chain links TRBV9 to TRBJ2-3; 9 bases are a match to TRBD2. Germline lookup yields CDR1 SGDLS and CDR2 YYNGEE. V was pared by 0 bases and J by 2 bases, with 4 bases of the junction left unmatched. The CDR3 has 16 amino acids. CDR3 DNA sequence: TGTGCCAGCAGCGTAGTAGCGGGGGAACCCACAGATACGCAGTATTTT. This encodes CASSVVAGEPTDTQYF.

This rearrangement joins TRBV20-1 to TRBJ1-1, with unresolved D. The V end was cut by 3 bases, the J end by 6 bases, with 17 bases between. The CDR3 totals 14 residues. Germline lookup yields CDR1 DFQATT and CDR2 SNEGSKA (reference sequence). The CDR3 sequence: CSASWVGRPAEAFF. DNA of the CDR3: TGCAGTGCTAGTTGGGTGGGGAGGCCGGCTGAAGCTTTCTTT.

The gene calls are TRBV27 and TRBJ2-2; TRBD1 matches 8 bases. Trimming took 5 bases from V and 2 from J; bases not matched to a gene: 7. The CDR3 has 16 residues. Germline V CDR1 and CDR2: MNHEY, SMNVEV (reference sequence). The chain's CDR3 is CASSTWDRRNTGELFF. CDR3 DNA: TGTGCCAGCAGTACTTGGGACAGGAGAAACACCGGGGAGCTGTTTTTT.

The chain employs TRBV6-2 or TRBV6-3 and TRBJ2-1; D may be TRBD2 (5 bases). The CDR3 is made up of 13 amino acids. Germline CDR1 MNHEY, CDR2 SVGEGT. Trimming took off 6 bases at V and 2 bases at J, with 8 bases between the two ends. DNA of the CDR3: TGTGCCAGCAGCAGGACTCCCTACAATGAGCAGTTCTTC. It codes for CASSRTPYNEQFF.

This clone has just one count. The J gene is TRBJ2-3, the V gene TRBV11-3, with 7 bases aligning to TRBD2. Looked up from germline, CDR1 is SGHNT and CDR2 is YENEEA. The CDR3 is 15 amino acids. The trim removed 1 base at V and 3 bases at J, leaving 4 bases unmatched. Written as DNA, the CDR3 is TGTGCCAGCAGCTTAGTTCGGGGGGTGACAGATACGCAGTATTTT. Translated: CASSLVRGVTDTQYF.

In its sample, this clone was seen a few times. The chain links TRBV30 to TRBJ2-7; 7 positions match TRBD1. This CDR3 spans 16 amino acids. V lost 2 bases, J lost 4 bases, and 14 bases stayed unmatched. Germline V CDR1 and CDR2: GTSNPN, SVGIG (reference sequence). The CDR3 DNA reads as TGTGCCTGGAGTTCGGGACAGTCTATTTCATTATACGAGCAGTACTTC. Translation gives CAWSSGQSISLYEQYF. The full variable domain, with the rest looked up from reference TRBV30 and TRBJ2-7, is SQTIHQWPATLVQPVGSPLSLECTVEGTSNPNLYWYRQAAGRGLQLLFYSVGIGQISSEVPQNLSASRPQDRQFILSSKKLLLSDSGFYLCAWSSGQSISLYEQYFGPGTRLTVT.

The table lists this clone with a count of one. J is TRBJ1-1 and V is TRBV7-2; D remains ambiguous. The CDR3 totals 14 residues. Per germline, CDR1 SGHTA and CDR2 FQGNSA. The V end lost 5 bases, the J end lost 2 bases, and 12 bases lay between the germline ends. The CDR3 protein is CASSQFRINTEAFF. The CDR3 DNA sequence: TGTGCCAGCAGCCAATTCAGGATCAACACTGAAGCTTTCTTT.

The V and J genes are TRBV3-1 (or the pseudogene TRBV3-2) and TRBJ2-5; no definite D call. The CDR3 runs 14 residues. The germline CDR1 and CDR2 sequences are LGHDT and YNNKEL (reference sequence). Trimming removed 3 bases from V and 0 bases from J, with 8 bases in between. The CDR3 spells CASSQFPYQETQYF. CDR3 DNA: TGTGCCAGCAGCCAGTTTCCGTACCAAGAGACCCAGTACTTC.

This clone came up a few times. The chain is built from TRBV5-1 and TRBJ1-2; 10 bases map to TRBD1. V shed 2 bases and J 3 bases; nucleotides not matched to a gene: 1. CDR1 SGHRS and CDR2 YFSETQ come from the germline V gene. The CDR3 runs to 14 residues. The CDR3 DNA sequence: TGCGCCAGCAGCTTTGGACAGGGGGACTATGGCTACACCTTC. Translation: CASSFGQGDYGYTF.

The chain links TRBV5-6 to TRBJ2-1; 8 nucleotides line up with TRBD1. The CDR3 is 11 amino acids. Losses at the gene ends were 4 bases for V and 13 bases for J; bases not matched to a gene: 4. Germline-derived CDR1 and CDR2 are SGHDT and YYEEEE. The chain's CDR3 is CASSRQGPQFF. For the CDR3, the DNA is TGTGCCAGCAGCAGACAGGGGCCCCAGTTCTTC.

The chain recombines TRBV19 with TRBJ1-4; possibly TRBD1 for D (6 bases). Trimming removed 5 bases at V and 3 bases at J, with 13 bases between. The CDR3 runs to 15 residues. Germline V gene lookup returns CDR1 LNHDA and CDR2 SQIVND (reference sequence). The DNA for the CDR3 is TGTGCCAGTAGTCCAGGGACATTTTCTAATGAAAAACTGTTTTTT. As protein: CASSPGTFSNEKLFF.

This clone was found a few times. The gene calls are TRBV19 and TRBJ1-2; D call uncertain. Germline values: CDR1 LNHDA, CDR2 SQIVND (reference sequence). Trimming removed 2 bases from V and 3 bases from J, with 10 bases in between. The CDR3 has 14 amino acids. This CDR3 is CASSITELDYGYTF. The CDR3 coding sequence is TGTGCCAGTAGTATAACCGAACTAGACTATGGCTACACCTTC.

The CDR3 coding sequence is TGCGCCAGCAGCTTCTCGGGAGGCTCCTACAATGAGCAGTTCTTC. This encodes CASSFSGGSYNEQFF. The chain couples TRBV5-1 to TRBJ2-1, with TRBD2 matching 7 bases. Germline values: CDR1 SGHRS, CDR2 YFSETQ. V shed 2 bases and J 0 bases; nucleotides not matched to a gene: 2. The CDR3 sequence is 15 residues long.

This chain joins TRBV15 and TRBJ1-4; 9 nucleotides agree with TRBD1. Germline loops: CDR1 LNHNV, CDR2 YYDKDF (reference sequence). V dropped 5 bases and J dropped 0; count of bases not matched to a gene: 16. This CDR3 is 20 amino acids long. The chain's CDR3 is CATSGLLGTGRPPTNEKLFF. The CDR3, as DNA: TGTGCCACCAGCGGCTTACTCGGGACAGGGAGACCCCCAACTAATGAAAAACTGTTTTTT.